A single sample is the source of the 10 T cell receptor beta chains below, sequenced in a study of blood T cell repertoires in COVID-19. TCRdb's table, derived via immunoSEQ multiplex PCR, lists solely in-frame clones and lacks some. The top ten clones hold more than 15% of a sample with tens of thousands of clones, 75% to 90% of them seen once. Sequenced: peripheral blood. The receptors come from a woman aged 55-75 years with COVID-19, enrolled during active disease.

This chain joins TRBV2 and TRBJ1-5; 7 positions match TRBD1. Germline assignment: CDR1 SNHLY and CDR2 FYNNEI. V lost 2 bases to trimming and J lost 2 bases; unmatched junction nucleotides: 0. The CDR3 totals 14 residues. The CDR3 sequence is CASSETGGNQPQHF. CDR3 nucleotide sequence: TGTGCCAGCAGTGAAACAGGGGGCAATCAGCCCCAGCATTTT. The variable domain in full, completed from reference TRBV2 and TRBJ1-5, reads EPEVTQTPSHQVTQMGQEVILRCVPISNHLYFYWYRQILGQKVEFLVSFYNNEISEKSEIFDDQFSVERPDGSNFTLKIRSTKLEDSAMYFCASSETGGNQPQHFGDGTRLSIL.

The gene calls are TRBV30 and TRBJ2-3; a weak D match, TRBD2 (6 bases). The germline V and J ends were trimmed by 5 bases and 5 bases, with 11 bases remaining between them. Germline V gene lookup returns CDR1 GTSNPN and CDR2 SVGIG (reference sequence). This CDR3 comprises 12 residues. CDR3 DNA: TGTGCCTGGGCGGGACTTCTAGATACGCAGTATTTT. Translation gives CAWAGLLDTQYF.

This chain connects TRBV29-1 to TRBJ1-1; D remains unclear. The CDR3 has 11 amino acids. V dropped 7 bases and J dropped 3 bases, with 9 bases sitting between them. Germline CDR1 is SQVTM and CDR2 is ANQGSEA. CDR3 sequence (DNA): TGCAGCGCCAGGCGGGACACTGAAGCTTTCTTT. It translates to CSARRDTEAFF. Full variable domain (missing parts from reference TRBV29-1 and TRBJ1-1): SAVISQKPSRDICQRGTSLTIQCQVDSQVTMMFWYRQQPGQSLTLIATANQGSEATYESGFVIDKFPISRPNLTFSTLTVSNMSPEDSSIYLCSARRDTEAFFGQGTRLTVV.

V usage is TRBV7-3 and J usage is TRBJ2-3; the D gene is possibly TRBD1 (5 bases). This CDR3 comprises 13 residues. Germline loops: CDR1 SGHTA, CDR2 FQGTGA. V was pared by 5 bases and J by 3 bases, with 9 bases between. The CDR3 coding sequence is TGTGCCAGCAGCATGGCAGGGACAGATACGCAGTATTTT. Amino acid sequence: CASSMAGTDTQYF.

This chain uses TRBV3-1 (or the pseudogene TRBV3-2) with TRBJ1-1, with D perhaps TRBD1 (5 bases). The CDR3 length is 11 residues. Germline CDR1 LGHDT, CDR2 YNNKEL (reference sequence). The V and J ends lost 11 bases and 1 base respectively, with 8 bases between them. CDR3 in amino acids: CASGGNTEAFF. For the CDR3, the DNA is TGTGCCTCCGGGGGGAACACTGAAGCTTTCTTT.

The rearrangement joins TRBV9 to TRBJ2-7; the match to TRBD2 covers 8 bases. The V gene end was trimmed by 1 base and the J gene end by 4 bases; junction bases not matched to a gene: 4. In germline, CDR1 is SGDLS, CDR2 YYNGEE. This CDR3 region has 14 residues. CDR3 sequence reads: CASSVTSGPYEQYF. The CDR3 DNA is TGTGCCAGCAGCGTAACTAGCGGCCCTTACGAGCAGTACTTC.

The CDR3 loop is CASSQGAGGPEAFF. The DNA for the CDR3 is TGCGCCAGCAGCCAAGGGGCCGGGGGTCCAGAAGCTTTCTTT. This chain connects TRBV4-3 to TRBJ1-1; TRBD1 is a possible D gene (5 bases). This CDR3 comprises 14 residues. Germline V gene lookup returns CDR1 LGHNA and CDR2 YSLEER. Trimming took off 1 base at V and 8 bases at J, with 14 bases between the two ends.

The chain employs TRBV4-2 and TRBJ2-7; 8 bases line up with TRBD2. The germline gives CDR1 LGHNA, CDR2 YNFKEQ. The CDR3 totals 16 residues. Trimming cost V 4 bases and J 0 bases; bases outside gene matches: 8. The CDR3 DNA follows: TGTGCCAGCAGCCTTACGGGGGGGACGAGCTCCTACGAGCAGTACTTC. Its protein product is CASSLTGGTSSYEQYF.

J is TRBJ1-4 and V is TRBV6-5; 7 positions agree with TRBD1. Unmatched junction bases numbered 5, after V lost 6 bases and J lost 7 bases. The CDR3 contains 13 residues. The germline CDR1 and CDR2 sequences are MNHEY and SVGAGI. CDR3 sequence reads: CASSRGVGEKLFF. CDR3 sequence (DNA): TGTGCCAGCAGCAGGGGGGTGGGTGAAAAACTGTTTTTT.

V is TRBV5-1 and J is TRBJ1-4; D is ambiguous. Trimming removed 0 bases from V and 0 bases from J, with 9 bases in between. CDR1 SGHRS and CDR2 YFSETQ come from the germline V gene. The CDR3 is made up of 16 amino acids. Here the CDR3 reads CASSLVSGATNEKLFF. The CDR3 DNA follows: TGCGCCAGCAGCTTGGTATCCGGGGCAACTAATGAAAAACTGTTTTTT.